This T cell receptor beta chain was documented in a study of CD8 T cells in Susac syndrome. Reverse transcription of about 0.45 to 1 ug RNA was carried out with random hexamers. TCRdb analysed the immunoSEQ multiplex PCR reads with MiXCR anew, one entry per CDR3 protein. The profile shows approximately 190,000 distinct CDR3 sequences, about 95% of them singletons. Sequencing of TCR beta covered CD8+ and CD4+ T cells obtained from blood. This TCR was recovered from a human donor with Susac syndrome. Sequencing input: CD8+ T cells from PBMCs.

This CDR3 is CASSPAVGAEETQYF. The CDR3 coding sequence is TGTGCCAGCAGCCCCGCGGTAGGGGCGGAGGAGACCCAGTACTTC. This chain joins TRBV28 and TRBJ2-5; TRBD1 is a possible D gene (5 bases). The V gene lost 6 bases and the J gene lost 5 bases, with 19 bases spanning the gap. This CDR3 has 15 residues. CDR1 is MDHEN and CDR2 is SYDVKM in the germline V gene.